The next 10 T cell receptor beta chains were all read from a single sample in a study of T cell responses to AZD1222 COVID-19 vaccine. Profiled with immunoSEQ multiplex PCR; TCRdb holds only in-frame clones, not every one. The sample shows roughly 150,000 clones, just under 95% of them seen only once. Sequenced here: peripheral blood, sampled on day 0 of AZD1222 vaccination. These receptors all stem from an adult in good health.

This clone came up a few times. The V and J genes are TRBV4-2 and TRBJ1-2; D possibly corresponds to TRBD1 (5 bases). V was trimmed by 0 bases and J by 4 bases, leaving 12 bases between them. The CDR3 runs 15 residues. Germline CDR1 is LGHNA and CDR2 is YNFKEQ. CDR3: CASSQEWGRSYGYTF. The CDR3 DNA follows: TGTGCCAGCAGCCAAGAGTGGGGCCGGAGCTATGGCTACACCTTC.

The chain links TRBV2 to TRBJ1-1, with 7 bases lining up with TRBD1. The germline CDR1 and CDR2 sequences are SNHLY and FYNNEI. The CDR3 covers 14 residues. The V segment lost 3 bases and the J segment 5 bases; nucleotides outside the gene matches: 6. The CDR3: CASSEQQGGTEAFF. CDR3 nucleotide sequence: TGTGCCAGCAGTGAGCAGCAGGGGGGAACTGAAGCTTTCTTT.

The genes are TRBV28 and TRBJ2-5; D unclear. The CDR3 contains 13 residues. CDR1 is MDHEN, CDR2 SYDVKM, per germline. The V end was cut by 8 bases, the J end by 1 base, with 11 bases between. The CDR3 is CASAEWGQETQYF. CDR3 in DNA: TGTGCCAGCGCCGAGTGGGGCCAAGAGACCCAGTACTTC.

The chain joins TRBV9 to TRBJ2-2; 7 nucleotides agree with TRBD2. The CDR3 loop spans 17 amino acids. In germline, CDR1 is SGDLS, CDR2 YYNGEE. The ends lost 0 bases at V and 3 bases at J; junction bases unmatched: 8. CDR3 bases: TGTGCCAGCAGCGTAGGATGGGGGAGGGCCTACACCGGGGAGCTGTTTTTT. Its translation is CASSVGWGRAYTGELFF.

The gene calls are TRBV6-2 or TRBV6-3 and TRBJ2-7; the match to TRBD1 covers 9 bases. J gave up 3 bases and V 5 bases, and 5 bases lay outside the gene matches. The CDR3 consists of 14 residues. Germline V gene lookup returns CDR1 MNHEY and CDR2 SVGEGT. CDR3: CASSPGQGHYEQYF. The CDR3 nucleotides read TGTGCCAGCAGTCCGGGACAGGGTCACTACGAGCAGTACTTC.

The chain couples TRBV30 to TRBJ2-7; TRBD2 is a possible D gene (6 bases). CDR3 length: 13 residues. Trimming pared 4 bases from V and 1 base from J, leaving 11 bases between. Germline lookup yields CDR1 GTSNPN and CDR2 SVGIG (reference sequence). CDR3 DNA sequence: TGTGCCTGGACCGGGACTCCTTCCTACGAGCAGTACTTC. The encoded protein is CAWTGTPSYEQYF.

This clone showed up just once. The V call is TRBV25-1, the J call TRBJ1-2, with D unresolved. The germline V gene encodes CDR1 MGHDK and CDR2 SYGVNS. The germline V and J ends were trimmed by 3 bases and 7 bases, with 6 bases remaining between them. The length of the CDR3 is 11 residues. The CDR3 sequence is CASSDYRGYTF. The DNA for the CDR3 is TGTGCCAGCAGTGATTATCGTGGCTACACCTTC.

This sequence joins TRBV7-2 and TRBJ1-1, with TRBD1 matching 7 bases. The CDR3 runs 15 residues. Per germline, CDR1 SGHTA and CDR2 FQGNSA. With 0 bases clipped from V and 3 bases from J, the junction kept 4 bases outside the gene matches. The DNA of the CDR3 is TGTGCCAGCAGCTTAGCCAGGGGGATCGACACTGAAGCTTTCTTT. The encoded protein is CASSLARGIDTEAFF.

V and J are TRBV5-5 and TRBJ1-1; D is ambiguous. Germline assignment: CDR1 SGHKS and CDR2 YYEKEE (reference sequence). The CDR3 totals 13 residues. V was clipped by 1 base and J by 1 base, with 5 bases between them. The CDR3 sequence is CASSLQGNTEAFF. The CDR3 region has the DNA TGTGCCAGCAGCTTGCAAGGGAACACTGAAGCTTTCTTT.

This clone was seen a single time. Here the CDR3 reads CASSLGGDQPQHF. CDR3 DNA: TGTGCCAGCAGCTTAGGAGGAGATCAGCCCCAGCATTTT. The gene calls are TRBV7-8 and TRBJ1-5, with D hard to call. The CDR3 extends over 13 amino acids. The V gene's germline CDR1 is SGHVS and CDR2 FQNEAQ. V was shortened by 1 base and J by 5 bases, with 6 bases between the two germline ends.